This T cell receptor (beta chain) emerged from a study of T cell changes during pregnancy in multiple sclerosis (dated 2019 in TCRdb). About the study as a whole: In women with multiple sclerosis, the researchers looked at how the T cell repertoire shifted as pregnancy progressed.

This clone came up a few times. This clone's antigen is unknown. Within one base of it there is no much larger clone, and no base qualities were kept. Library preparation was by the immunoSEQ multiplex PCR assay. Here the immuneACCESS table is served through TCRdb, limited to in-frame sequences with V and J called. Missing clones are a known gap in these copies; in checked studies unresolved V genes cover under half, and the rest lacks a known reason. The sample table holds around 23,000 clones, of which 85% to 95% were seen once. The top ten hold about 7% of the sample. For CDR1 and CDR2, the germline V gene lists SGHRS and YFSETQ. The germline V and J ends show losses of 4 bases and 4 bases respectively, and no gene match explains 6 bases of the junction. From its cysteine to its phenylalanine, the CDR3 spans 14 amino acids. Only CDR3 DNA remains: 42 bases, in frame from the first base.

The chain is made from TRBV5-1 and TRBJ1-2, with 8 bases in between that match TRBD1. This TCR was sampled from a female donor with multiple sclerosis, enrolled in a pregnancy study. The sample consisted of CD8+ T cells from peripheral blood mononuclear cells, taken in the third trimester of pregnancy. The CDR3 amino acid sequence is: CASSPGTGRYGYTF. The bases read TGCGCCAGCAGCCCCGGGACAGGACGCTATGGCTACACCTTC.